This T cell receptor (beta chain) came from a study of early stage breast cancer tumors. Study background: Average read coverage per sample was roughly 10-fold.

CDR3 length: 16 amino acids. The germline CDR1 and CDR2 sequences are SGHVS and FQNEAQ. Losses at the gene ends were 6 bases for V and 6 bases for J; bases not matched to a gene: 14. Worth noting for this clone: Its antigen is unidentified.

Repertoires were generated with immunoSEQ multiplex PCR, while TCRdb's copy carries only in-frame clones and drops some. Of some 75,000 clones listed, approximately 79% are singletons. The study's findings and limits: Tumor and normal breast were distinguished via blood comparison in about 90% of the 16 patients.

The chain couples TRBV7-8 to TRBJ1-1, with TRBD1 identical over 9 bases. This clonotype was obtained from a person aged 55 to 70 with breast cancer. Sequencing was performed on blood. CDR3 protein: CASRRPPGQGMAEAFF. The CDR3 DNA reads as TGTGCCAGCAGACGGCCCCCGGGACAGGGAATGGCTGAAGCTTTCTTT.